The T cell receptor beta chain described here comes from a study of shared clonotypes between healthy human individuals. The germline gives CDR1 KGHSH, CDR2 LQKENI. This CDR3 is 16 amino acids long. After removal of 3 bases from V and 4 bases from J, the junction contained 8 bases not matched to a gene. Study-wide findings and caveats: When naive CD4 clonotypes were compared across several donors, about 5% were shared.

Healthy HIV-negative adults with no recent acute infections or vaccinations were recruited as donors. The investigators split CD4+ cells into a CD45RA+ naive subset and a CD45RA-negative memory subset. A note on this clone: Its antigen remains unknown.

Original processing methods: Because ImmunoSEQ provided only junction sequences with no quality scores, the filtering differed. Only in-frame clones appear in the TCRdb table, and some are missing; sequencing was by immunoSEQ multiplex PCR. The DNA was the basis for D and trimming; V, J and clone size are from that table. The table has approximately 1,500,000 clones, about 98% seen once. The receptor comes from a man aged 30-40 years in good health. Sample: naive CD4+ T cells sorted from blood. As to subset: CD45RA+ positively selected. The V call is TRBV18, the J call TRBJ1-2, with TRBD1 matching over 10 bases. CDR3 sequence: CASSPMTGGAFYGYTF. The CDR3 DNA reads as TGTGCCAGCTCACCGATGACAGGGGGCGCATTCTATGGCTACACCTTC.